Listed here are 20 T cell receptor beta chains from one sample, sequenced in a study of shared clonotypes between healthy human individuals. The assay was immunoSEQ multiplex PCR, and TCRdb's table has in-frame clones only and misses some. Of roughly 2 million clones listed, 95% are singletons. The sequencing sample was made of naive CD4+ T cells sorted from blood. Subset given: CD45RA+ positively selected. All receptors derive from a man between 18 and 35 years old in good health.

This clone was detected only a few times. CDR3 in amino acids: CASSVDTDTQYF. The CDR3, as DNA: TGTGCCAGCAGCGTAGATACAGATACGCAGTATTTT. This chain links TRBV9 with TRBJ2-3, with no clear D. Germline loops: CDR1 SGDLS, CDR2 YYNGEE. The CDR3 is 12 amino acids. Trimming took 0 bases from V and 3 from J, leaving 2 bases between them.

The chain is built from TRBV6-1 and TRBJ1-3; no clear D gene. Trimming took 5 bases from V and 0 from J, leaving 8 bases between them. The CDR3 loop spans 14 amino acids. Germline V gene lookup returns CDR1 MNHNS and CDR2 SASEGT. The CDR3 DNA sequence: TGTGCCAGCAGTTTTGGGAGCTCTGGAAACACCATATATTTT. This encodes CASSFGSSGNTIYF.

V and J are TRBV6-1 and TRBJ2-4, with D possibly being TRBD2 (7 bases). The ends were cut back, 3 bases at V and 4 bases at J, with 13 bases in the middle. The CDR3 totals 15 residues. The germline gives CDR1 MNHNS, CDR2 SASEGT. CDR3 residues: CASSEGGAPKNIQYF. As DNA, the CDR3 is TGTGCCAGCAGTGAGGGGGGGGCCCCTAAAAACATTCAGTACTTC.

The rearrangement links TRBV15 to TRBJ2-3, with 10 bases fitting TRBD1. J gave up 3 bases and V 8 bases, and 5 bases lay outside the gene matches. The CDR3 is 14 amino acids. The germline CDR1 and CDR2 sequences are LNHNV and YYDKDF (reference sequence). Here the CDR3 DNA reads TGTGCCACCCTCCGGGACAGGGGAACAGATACGCAGTATTTT. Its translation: CATLRDRGTDTQYF.

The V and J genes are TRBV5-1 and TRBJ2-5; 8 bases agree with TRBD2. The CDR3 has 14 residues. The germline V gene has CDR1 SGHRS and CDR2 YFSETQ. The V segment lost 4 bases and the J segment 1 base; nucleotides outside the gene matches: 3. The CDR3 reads CASSSGRVQETQYF. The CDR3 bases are TGCGCCAGCAGCAGCGGGAGAGTCCAAGAGACCCAGTACTTC.

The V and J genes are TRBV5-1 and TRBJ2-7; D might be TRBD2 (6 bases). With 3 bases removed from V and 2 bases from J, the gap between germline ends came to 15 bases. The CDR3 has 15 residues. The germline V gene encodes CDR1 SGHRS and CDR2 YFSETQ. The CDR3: CASSSSRGMTYEQYF. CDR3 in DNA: TGCGCCAGCAGCTCCTCCCGCGGGATGACCTACGAGCAGTACTTC.

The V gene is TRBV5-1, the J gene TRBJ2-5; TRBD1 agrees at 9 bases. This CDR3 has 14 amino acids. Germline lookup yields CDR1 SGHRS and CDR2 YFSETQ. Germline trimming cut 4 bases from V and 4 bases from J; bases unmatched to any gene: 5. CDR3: CASSNGTGIETQYF. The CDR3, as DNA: TGCGCCAGCAGCAACGGGACAGGGATAGAGACCCAGTACTTC.

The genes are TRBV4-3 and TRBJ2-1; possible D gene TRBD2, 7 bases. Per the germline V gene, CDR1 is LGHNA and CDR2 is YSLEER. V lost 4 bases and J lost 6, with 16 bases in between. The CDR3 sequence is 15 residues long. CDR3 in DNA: TGCGCCAGCAGCCTCACCTGGGGGGGGCGCAATGAGCAGTTCTTC. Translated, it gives CASSLTWGGRNEQFF.

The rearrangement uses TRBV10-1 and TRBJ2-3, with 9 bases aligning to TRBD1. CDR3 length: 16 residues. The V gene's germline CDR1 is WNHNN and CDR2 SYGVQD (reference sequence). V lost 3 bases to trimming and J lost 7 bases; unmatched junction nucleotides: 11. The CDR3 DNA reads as TGCGCCAGCAGTGAAACCGGGACAGGGTTTACGAATACGCAGTATTTT. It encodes CASSETGTGFTNTQYF.

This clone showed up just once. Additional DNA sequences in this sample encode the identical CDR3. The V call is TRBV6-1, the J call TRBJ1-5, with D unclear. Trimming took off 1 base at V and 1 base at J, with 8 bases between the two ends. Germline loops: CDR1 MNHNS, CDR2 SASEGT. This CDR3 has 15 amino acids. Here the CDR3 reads CASSEGGYSNQPQHF. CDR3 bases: TGTGCCAGCAGTGAAGGAGGGTACAGCAATCAGCCCCAGCATTTT.

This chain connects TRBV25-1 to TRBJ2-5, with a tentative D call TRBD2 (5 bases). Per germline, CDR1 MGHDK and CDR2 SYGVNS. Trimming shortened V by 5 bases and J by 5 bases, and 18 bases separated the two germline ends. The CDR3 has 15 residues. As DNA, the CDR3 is TGTGCCAGCAGTCCCGCCCCTGCTAGCCTGGAGACCCAGTACTTC. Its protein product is CASSPAPASLETQYF.

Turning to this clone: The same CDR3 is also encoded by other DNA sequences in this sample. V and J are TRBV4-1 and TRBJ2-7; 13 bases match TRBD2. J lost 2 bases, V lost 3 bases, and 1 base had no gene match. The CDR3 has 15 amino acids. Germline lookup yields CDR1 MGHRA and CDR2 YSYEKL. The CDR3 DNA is TGCGCCAGCAGCCAGGGACTAGCGGGAACCTACGAGCAGTACTTC. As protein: CASSQGLAGTYEQYF.

The CDR3 loop reads CASSPRDQVLNSPLHF. The CDR3, as DNA: TGTGCCAGTAGTCCCCGGGACCAAGTTCTTAATTCACCCCTCCACTTT. V usage is TRBV19 and J usage is TRBJ1-6, with D possibly being TRBD1 (5 bases). The germline V gene has CDR1 LNHDA and CDR2 SQIVND (reference sequence). Between the trimmed V and J ends, which lost 5 bases and 6 bases, there was a span of 17 bases. The CDR3 covers 16 residues. The whole variable domain, filled in from reference TRBV19 and TRBJ1-6, reads DGGITQSPKYLFRKEGQNVTLSCEQNLNHDAMYWYRQDPGQGLRLIYYSQIVNDFQKGDIAEGYSVSREKKESFPLTVTSAQKNPTAFYLCASSPRDQVLNSPLHFGNGTRLTVT.

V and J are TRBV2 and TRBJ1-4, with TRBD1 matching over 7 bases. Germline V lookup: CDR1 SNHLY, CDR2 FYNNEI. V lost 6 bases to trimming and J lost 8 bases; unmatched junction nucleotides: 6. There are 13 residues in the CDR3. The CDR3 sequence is CASRETGKEKLFF. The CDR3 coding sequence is TGTGCCAGCAGAGAGACAGGGAAGGAAAAACTGTTTTTT. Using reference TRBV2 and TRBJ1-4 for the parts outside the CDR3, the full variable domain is EPEVTQTPSHQVTQMGQEVILRCVPISNHLYFYWYRQILGQKVEFLVSFYNNEISEKSEIFDDQFSVERPDGSNFTLKIRSTKLEDSAMYFCASRETGKEKLFFGSGTQLSVL.

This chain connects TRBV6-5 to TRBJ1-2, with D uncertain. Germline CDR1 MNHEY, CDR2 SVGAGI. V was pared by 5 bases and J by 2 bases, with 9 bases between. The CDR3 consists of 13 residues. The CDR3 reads CASSPTANYGYTF. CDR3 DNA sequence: TGTGCCAGCAGTCCGACGGCAAACTATGGCTACACCTTC.

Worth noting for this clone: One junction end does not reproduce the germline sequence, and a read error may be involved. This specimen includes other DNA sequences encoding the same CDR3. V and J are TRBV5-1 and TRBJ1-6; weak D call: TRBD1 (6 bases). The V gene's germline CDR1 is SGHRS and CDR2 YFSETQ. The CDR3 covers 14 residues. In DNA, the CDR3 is TGCGCCAGCAGCGAAGGGGGAGGTAATTCACCCCTTCACTTT. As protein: CASSEGGGNSPLHF.

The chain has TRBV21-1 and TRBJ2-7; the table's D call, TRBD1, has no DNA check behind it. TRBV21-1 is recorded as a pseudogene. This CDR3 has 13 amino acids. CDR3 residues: CATIDREVYEQYF. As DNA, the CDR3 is TGTGCCACCATTGACAGGGAGGTCTACGAGCAGTACTTC.

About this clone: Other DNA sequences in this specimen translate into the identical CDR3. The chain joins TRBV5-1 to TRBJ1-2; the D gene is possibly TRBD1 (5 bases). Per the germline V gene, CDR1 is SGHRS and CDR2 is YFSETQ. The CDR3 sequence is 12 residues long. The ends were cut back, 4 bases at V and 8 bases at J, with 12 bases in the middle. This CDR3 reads CASSLEGSGYTF. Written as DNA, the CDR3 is TGCGCCAGCAGCCTAGAGGGGAGCGGCTACACCTTC.

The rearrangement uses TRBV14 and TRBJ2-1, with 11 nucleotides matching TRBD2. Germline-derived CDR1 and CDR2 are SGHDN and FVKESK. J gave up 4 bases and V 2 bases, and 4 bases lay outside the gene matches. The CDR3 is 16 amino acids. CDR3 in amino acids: CASSQLAGGYYNEQFF. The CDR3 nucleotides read TGTGCCAGCAGCCAACTAGCGGGGGGCTATTACAATGAGCAGTTCTTC.

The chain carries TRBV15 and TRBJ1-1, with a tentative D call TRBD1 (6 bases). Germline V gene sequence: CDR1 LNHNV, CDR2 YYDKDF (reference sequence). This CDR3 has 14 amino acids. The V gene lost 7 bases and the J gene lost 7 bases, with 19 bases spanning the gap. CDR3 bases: TGTGCCACCATCCAAGGGGGGGGAGGCAGTGAAGCTTTCTTT. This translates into CATIQGGGGSEAFF. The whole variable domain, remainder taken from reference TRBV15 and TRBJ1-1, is DAMVIQNPRYQVTQFGKPVTLSCSQTLNHNVMYWYQQKSSQAPKLLFHYYDKDFNNEADTPDNFQSRRPNTSFCFLDIRSPGLGDTAMYLCATIQGGGGSEAFFGQGTRLTVV.